This T cell receptor (beta chain) is drawn from a study of a mutant IDH1 vaccine in newly diagnosed glioma. Study context: Vaccine dosing followed radiotherapy by 4-6 weeks, or accompanied temozolomide cycles.

Measured with immunoSEQ multiplex PCR; TCRdb has only the in-frame clones, and not every one. The sample has approximately 82,000 clones, more than 80% seen once; the top ten hold roughly 0.81%. V trimming: 8 bases; J trimming: 9 bases; junction bases outside the gene matches: 7. The V gene's germline CDR1 is MDHEN and CDR2 SYDVKM. The CDR3 is made up of 14 amino acids. Indicated time point: week 23, last vaccination. What each vaccine dose contained was 300 ug of mutant IDH1 20-mer peptide, accompanied by topical imiquimod. Each of the donors came in with new WHO grade 3 or 4 astrocytomas that were IDH1-mutant and ATRX-lost. Concerning this clone itself: Its antigen is not known.

This chain connects TRBV28 to TRBJ2-1; 13 nucleotides align to TRBD2. Material: PBMCs, obtained from a glioma patient whose treatment included an IDH1 peptide vaccine. The clonotype originates from a woman aged 50 to 65 with glioma. DNA of the CDR3: TGTGCCAGCCGAAGACTAGCGGGAGGCCTTGAGCAGTTCTTC. Translation: CASRRLAGGLEQFF.